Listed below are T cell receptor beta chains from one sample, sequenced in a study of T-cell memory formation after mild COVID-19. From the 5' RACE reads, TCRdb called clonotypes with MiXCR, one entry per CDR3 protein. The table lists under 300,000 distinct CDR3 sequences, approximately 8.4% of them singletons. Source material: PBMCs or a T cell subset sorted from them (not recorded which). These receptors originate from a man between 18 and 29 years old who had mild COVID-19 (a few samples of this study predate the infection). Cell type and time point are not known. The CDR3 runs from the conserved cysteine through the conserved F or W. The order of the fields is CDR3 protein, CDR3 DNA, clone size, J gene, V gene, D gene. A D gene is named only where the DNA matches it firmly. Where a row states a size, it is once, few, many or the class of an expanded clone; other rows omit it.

CDR3 protein: CASSLQSVYGYTF
CDR3 DNA: TGTGCCAGCAGCTTGCAGAGCGTCTATGGCTACACCTTC
clone size: NA
J gene: TRBJ1-2
V gene: TRBV5-4
D gene: NA

CDR3 protein: CASSITAHSNQPQHF
CDR3 DNA: TGTGCCAGTAGTATAACAGCGCATAGCAATCAGCCCCAGCATTTT
clone size: many
J gene: TRBJ1-5
V gene: TRBV19
D gene: NA

CDR3 protein: CASAAFSTDTQYF
CDR3 DNA: TGTGCCAGCGCTGCGTTCAGCACAGATACGCAGTATTTT
clone size: few
J gene: TRBJ2-3
V gene: TRBV27
D gene: NA

CDR3 protein: CASSLGLGDTQYF
CDR3 DNA: TGTGCCAGCAGCTTAGGGCTGGGAGATACGCAGTATTTT
clone size: few
J gene: TRBJ2-3
V gene: TRBV7-2
D gene: NA

CDR3 protein: CATSPGGTPYEQYF
CDR3 DNA: TGTGCCACCAGCCCCGGGGGCACCCCCTACGAGCAGTACTTC
clone size: few
J gene: TRBJ2-7
V gene: TRBV15
D gene: NA

CDR3 protein: CASSLTGQNQPQHF
CDR3 DNA: TGCGCCAGCAGCTTAACCGGACAGAATCAGCCCCAGCATTTT
clone size: few
J gene: TRBJ1-5
V gene: TRBV5-1
D gene: NA

CDR3 protein: CASRTTGKETQYF
CDR3 DNA: TGTGCCAGCAGAACTACAGGGAAAGAGACCCAGTACTTC
clone size: few
J gene: TRBJ2-5
V gene: TRBV7-9
D gene: NA

CDR3 protein: CASRPTSGGSDTQYF
CDR3 DNA: TGTGCCAGCAGGCCCACTAGCGGGGGGTCTGATACGCAGTATTTT
clone size: few
J gene: TRBJ2-3
V gene: TRBV6-5
D gene: TRBD2

CDR3 protein: CASSLVFGVGELFF
CDR3 DNA: TGTGCCAGCAGCCTAGTATTCGGGGTCGGGGAGCTGTTTTTT
clone size: many
J gene: TRBJ2-2
V gene: TRBV7-6
D gene: NA

CDR3 protein: CASSKEEPGELFF
CDR3 DNA: TGTGCCAGCAGTAAAGAAGAACCCGGGGAGCTGTTTTTT
clone size: few
J gene: TRBJ2-2
V gene: TRBV7-9
D gene: NA

CDR3 protein: CASSWGLTSGEETQYF
CDR3 DNA: TGTGCCAGCAGCTGGGGGCTGACTAGCGGGGAAGAGACCCAGTACTTC
clone size: NA
J gene: TRBJ2-5
V gene: TRBV5-4
D gene: TRBD2

CDR3 protein: CSVDTTTENTDTQYF
CDR3 DNA: TGCAGCGTAGATACGACAACTGAGAACACAGATACGCAGTATTTT
clone size: many
J gene: TRBJ2-3
V gene: TRBV29-1
D gene: NA

CDR3 protein: CASSLEGLRVAFF
CDR3 DNA: TGTGCCAGCAGTTTAGAGGGTCTCAGAGTCGCTTTCTTT
clone size: NA
J gene: TRBJ1-1
V gene: TRBV28
D gene: NA

CDR3 protein: CASSLGVGQTYEQYF
CDR3 DNA: TGTGCCAGCAGCTTAGGAGTGGGGCAGACCTACGAGCAGTACTTC
clone size: few
J gene: TRBJ2-7
V gene: TRBV7-2
D gene: NA

CDR3 protein: CASSLSRKGTFF
CDR3 DNA: TGTGCCAGCAGCTTATCCCGGAAGGGGACTTTCTTT
clone size: many
J gene: TRBJ1-1
V gene: TRBV7-8
D gene: NA

CDR3 protein: CASSSRGSGGESPDTQYF
CDR3 DNA: TGTGCCAGCAGCTCTAGGGGTAGCGGGGGGGAATCCCCCGATACGCAGTATTTT
clone size: NA
J gene: TRBJ2-3
V gene: TRBV7-3
D gene: TRBD2

CDR3 protein: CASSPAGAYGYTF
CDR3 DNA: TGCGCCAGCAGCCCGGCTGGAGCGTATGGCTACACCTTC
clone size: many
J gene: TRBJ1-2
V gene: TRBV5-1
D gene: NA

CDR3 protein: CASAFEGETQYF
CDR3 DNA: TGTGCCAGCGCCTTTGAGGGAGAGACCCAGTACTTC
clone size: NA
J gene: TRBJ2-5
V gene: TRBV7-8
D gene: NA

CDR3 protein: CASSLSGGPGEQYF
CDR3 DNA: TGTGCCAGCAGCTTAAGCGGGGGGCCCGGCGAGCAGTACTTC
clone size: few
J gene: TRBJ2-7
V gene: TRBV13
D gene: TRBD2

CDR3 protein: CASSPSRDTSYEQYF
CDR3 DNA: TGTGCCAGCAGCCCGTCCCGGGATACCTCCTACGAGCAGTACTTC
clone size: many
J gene: TRBJ2-7
V gene: TRBV11-2
D gene: NA

CDR3 protein: CASSEIGQGGAEAFF
CDR3 DNA: TGTGCCAGCTCCGAAATTGGACAGGGGGGCGCTGAAGCTTTCTTT
clone size: NA
J gene: TRBJ1-1
V gene: TRBV18
D gene: TRBD1

CDR3 protein: CASSSRASNSPLHF
CDR3 DNA: TGTGCCAGCAGTTCCCGGGCAAGTAATTCACCCCTCCACTTT
clone size: many
J gene: TRBJ1-6
V gene: TRBV7-2
D gene: NA

CDR3 protein: CSGSGARQETQYF
CDR3 DNA: TGCAGCGGTTCGGGGGCCCGACAAGAGACCCAGTACTTC
clone size: once
J gene: TRBJ2-5
V gene: TRBV29-1
D gene: NA

CDR3 protein: CASRTDRFSNRELFF
CDR3 DNA: TGCGCCAGCAGAACGGACAGATTTTCAAATCGGGAGCTGTTTTTT
clone size: NA
J gene: TRBJ2-2
V gene: TRBV4-3
D gene: NA

CDR3 protein: CASSLGVKKETQYF
CDR3 DNA: TGTGCCAGCAGCTTGGGAGTTAAAAAAGAGACCCAGTACTTC
clone size: many
J gene: TRBJ2-5
V gene: TRBV5-6
D gene: NA

CDR3 protein: CASSPGGRPGELFF
CDR3 DNA: TGTGCCAGCAGTCCCGGAGGGCGCCCCGGGGAGCTGTTTTTT
clone size: NA
J gene: TRBJ2-2
V gene: TRBV27
D gene: NA

CDR3 protein: CASSPQTGYGYTF
CDR3 DNA: TGTGCCAGCAGCCCGCAAACAGGCTATGGCTACACCTTC
clone size: NA
J gene: TRBJ1-2
V gene: TRBV7-3
D gene: NA

CDR3 protein: CSAPPQVSYNEQFF
CDR3 DNA: TGCAGTGCTCCCCCACAAGTCTCCTACAATGAGCAGTTCTTC
clone size: NA
J gene: TRBJ2-1
V gene: TRBV20-1
D gene: NA

CDR3 protein: CASSQVSSGGGSSYEQYF
CDR3 DNA: TGCGCCAGCAGCCAAGTCTCTAGCGGGGGGGGAAGTTCCTACGAGCAGTACTTC
clone size: few
J gene: TRBJ2-7
V gene: TRBV4-1
D gene: TRBD2

CDR3 protein: CASSQNAGSSTDTQYF
CDR3 DNA: TGTGCCAGCAGTCAAAACGCCGGGAGTAGCACAGATACGCAGTATTTT
clone size: many
J gene: TRBJ2-3
V gene: TRBV4-2
D gene: NA

CDR3 protein: CAIMVAETYEQYF
CDR3 DNA: TGTGCCATCATGGTGGCAGAAACCTACGAGCAGTACTTC
clone size: NA
J gene: TRBJ2-7
V gene: TRBV10-3
D gene: NA

CDR3 protein: CASSPGRLRDTQYF
CDR3 DNA: TGTGCCAGCAGTCCGGGCCGTCTTCGGGATACGCAGTATTTT
clone size: NA
J gene: TRBJ2-3
V gene: TRBV12-3/TRBV12-4
D gene: NA

CDR3 protein: CASSQVAGTGVPYEQYF
CDR3 DNA: TGTGCCAGCAGCCAAGTTGCCGGGACAGGGGTCCCCTACGAGCAGTACTTC
clone size: few
J gene: TRBJ2-7
V gene: TRBV4-2
D gene: TRBD1

CDR3 protein: CASSFPRTSGSGGELFF
CDR3 DNA: TGTGCCAGCAGCTTCCCTCGGACTAGCGGGTCGGGCGGGGAGCTGTTTTTT
clone size: NA
J gene: TRBJ2-2
V gene: TRBV7-9
D gene: TRBD2

CDR3 protein: CASSSVWGPGNQPQHF
CDR3 DNA: TGTGCCAGCAGTTCCGTTTGGGGACCCGGCAATCAGCCCCAGCATTTT
clone size: many
J gene: TRBJ1-5
V gene: TRBV6-2/TRBV6-3
D gene: NA

CDR3 protein: CASSERTSGLAGRDTQYF
CDR3 DNA: TGTGCCAGCAGTGAAAGGACTTCCGGACTAGCGGGTCGTGATACGCAGTATTTT
clone size: few
J gene: TRBJ2-3
V gene: TRBV2
D gene: TRBD2

CDR3 protein: CASSVAQTGGRNEQFF
CDR3 DNA: TGTGCCAGCAGCGTAGCTCAGACGGGGGGGAGGAATGAGCAGTTCTTC
clone size: NA
J gene: TRBJ2-1
V gene: TRBV9
D gene: TRBD2

CDR3 protein: CASSFESNQPQHF
CDR3 DNA: TGCGCCAGCAGCTTCGAAAGCAATCAGCCCCAGCATTTT
clone size: NA
J gene: TRBJ1-5
V gene: TRBV5-1
D gene: NA

CDR3 protein: CASSLYGKQFF
CDR3 DNA: TGTGCCAGCAGTTTATATGGGAAGCAGTTCTTC
clone size: NA
J gene: TRBJ2-1
V gene: TRBV27
D gene: NA

CDR3 protein: CSAAGGQETQYF
CDR3 DNA: TGCAGTGCCGCCGGGGGGCAAGAGACCCAGTACTTC
clone size: many
J gene: TRBJ2-5
V gene: TRBV20-1
D gene: TRBD2

CDR3 protein: CAWSVLLHRDEQFF
CDR3 DNA: TGTGCCTGGAGTGTACTTCTCCATCGCGATGAGCAGTTCTTC
clone size: few
J gene: TRBJ2-1
V gene: TRBV30
D gene: NA

CDR3 protein: CASSPGQVFAFF
CDR3 DNA: TGTGCCAGCAGCCCGGGACAAGTCTTCGCTTTCTTT
clone size: NA
J gene: TRBJ1-1
V gene: TRBV7-9
D gene: NA

CDR3 protein: CASSYSTLDNEQFF
CDR3 DNA: TGTGCCAGCAGTTACTCGACGTTGGACAATGAGCAGTTCTTC
clone size: few
J gene: TRBJ2-1
V gene: TRBV6-2/TRBV6-3
D gene: NA

CDR3 protein: CASSLAGQVTDGYTF
CDR3 DNA: TGTGCCAGCAGTTTAGCCGGACAGGTAACGGATGGCTACACCTTC
clone size: few
J gene: TRBJ1-2
V gene: TRBV28
D gene: TRBD1

CDR3 protein: CASSREQGAARGYNEQFF
CDR3 DNA: TGCGCCAGCAGCCGTGAACAGGGGGCCGCGAGAGGATACAATGAGCAGTTCTTC
clone size: many
J gene: TRBJ2-1
V gene: TRBV5-1
D gene: TRBD1

CDR3 protein: CSVEARGLSGNTIYF
CDR3 DNA: TGCAGCGTTGAAGCTAGGGGTCTCTCTGGAAACACCATATATTTT
clone size: few
J gene: TRBJ1-3
V gene: TRBV29-1
D gene: NA

CDR3 protein: CASSLSNNEKLFF
CDR3 DNA: TGCGCCAGCAGCTTGTCCAATAATGAAAAACTGTTTTTT
clone size: few
J gene: TRBJ1-4
V gene: TRBV5-1
D gene: NA

CDR3 protein: CASSSNRLAHEQYF
CDR3 DNA: TGTGCCAGCAGCTCAAACCGACTAGCCCACGAGCAGTACTTC
clone size: NA
J gene: TRBJ2-7
V gene: TRBV7-9
D gene: TRBD2

CDR3 protein: CASSLARDRPGRTQYF
CDR3 DNA: TGTGCCAGCAGCTTAGCCAGGGACCGCCCAGGCCGGACCCAGTACTTC
clone size: few
J gene: TRBJ2-5
V gene: TRBV7-9
D gene: NA

CDR3 protein: CSCRPTDTQYF
CDR3 DNA: TGCAGTTGCCGGCCGACAGATACGCAGTATTTT
clone size: few
J gene: TRBJ2-3
V gene: TRBV20-1
D gene: NA

CDR3 protein: CASSKGVEQFF
CDR3 DNA: TGTGCCAGCAGTAAGGGAGTTGAGCAGTTCTTC
clone size: NA
J gene: TRBJ2-1
V gene: TRBV6-5
D gene: NA

CDR3 protein: CASSSRDRGWTDTQYF
CDR3 DNA: TGTGCCAGCAGCTCCCGGGACAGGGGGTGGACAGATACGCAGTATTTT
clone size: NA
J gene: TRBJ2-3
V gene: TRBV7-9
D gene: TRBD1

CDR3 protein: CSVAGFGTTEAFF
CDR3 DNA: TGCAGCGTTGCAGGGTTTGGGACCACTGAAGCTTTCTTT
clone size: NA
J gene: TRBJ1-1
V gene: TRBV29-1
D gene: NA

CDR3 protein: CSVGDRSRAFF
CDR3 DNA: TGCAGCGTCGGGGACAGGTCACGAGCTTTCTTT
clone size: NA
J gene: TRBJ1-1
V gene: TRBV29-1
D gene: TRBD1

CDR3 protein: CATSTRDEQYF
CDR3 DNA: TGTGCCACCAGCACCCGGGATGAGCAGTACTTC
clone size: few
J gene: TRBJ2-7
V gene: TRBV15
D gene: NA

CDR3 protein: CASSSGANTQYF
CDR3 DNA: TGTGCCAGCAGTAGCGGGGCAAATACGCAGTATTTT
clone size: NA
J gene: TRBJ2-3
V gene: TRBV12-3/TRBV12-4
D gene: TRBD2

CDR3 protein: CASSLGGHNSPLHF
CDR3 DNA: TGTGCCAGCAGCTTGGGAGGTCATAATTCACCCCTCCACTTT
clone size: NA
J gene: TRBJ1-6
V gene: TRBV5-4
D gene: NA

CDR3 protein: CASSIDGQNTEAFF
CDR3 DNA: TGTGCCAGTAGTATAGACGGGCAGAACACTGAAGCTTTCTTT
clone size: NA
J gene: TRBJ1-1
V gene: TRBV19
D gene: NA

CDR3 protein: CATSDGGNTGELFF
CDR3 DNA: TGTGCCACCAGTGACGGGGGAAACACCGGGGAGCTGTTTTTT
clone size: many
J gene: TRBJ2-2
V gene: TRBV24-1
D gene: NA

CDR3 protein: CASSPTGAAGNTIYF
CDR3 DNA: TGTGCCAGCAGTCCTACAGGGGCGGCCGGAAACACCATATATTTT
clone size: NA
J gene: TRBJ1-3
V gene: TRBV12-3/TRBV12-4
D gene: TRBD1